Below, one T cell receptor beta chain is given with its context. Germline V gene lookup returns CDR1 SGHKS and CDR2 YYEKEE (reference sequence). The length of the CDR3 is 11 residues. V was pared by 3 bases and J by 4 bases, with 4 bases between. The sample originates from a study of identifying expanded T cells in peripheral blood. Data came from immunoSEQ multiplex PCR; TCRdb stores just in-frame clones and leaves some out. The table has roughly 120,000 clones, about 87% seen once; the top ten hold around 8.3%. Collection occurred without any documented infections or immune events in donors. Specimen: blood. This TCR derives from a person aged 18 to 75 in good health. The chain couples TRBV5-5 to TRBJ2-5; D is unresolved. The CDR3 reads CASSWGETQYF. The CDR3 DNA reads TGTGCCAGCAGCTGGGGAGAGACCCAGTACTTC. Drawing the rest from reference TRBV5-5 and TRBJ2-5, the complete variable domain is DAGVTQSPTHLIKTRGQQVTLRCSPISGHKSVSWYQQVLGQGPQFIFQYYEKEERGRGNFPDRFSARQFPNYSSELNVNALLLGDSALYLCASSWGETQYFGPGTRLLVL.